Below are 26 T cell receptor beta chains sequenced from a single sample in a study of Graves' ophthalmopathy and Graves' hyperthyroidism. Using RNA transcripts, the TCR beta CDR3 regions were amplified. The authors performed first-round RT-PCR with HTBI primers and then a second-round multiplex PCR. TCRdb processed the multiplex PCR reads anew with MiXCR; each CDR3 protein has one entry. The sample shows around 400,000 distinct CDR3 sequences, 20% to 25% of them seen only once. Source material: peripheral blood. The receptors stem from a woman aged 18-35 years with stable Graves' hyperthyroidism.

This clonotype appeared many times. This sequence joins TRBV24-1 and TRBJ2-7; no firm D call. This CDR3 comprises 11 residues. Germline V CDR1 and CDR2: KGHDR, SFDVKD. Here the CDR3 reads CAPESGYEQYF. In DNA form, the CDR3 reads TGTGCACCCGAGTCCGGATACGAGCAGTACTTC.

This clonotype was seen many times. A much larger clone is a single base away; this may be a read error. The chain is built from TRBV28 and TRBJ1-6; 7 bases map to TRBD1. The CDR3 covers 17 residues. The germline gives CDR1 MDHEN, CDR2 SYDVKM. CDR3 nucleotides: TGTGCCAGCAGACGGACAGGCGATAGCTCCTATAATTCACACCTCCACTTT. It translates to CASRRTGDSSYNSHLHF.

This rearrangement joins TRBV6-1 to TRBJ2-7, with TRBD1 matching 8 bases. The CDR3 contains 13 residues. The trim removed 8 bases at V and 6 bases at J, leaving 9 bases unmatched. Germline values: CDR1 MNHNS, CDR2 SASEGT. The CDR3 is CASGSRGPFEQYF. The DNA for the CDR3 is TGTGCCAGCGGATCCAGGGGGCCCTTCGAGCAGTACTTC.

In the case of this clonotype: A much larger clone lies a single base off, so this may be a read error. The chain links TRBV3-1 to TRBJ2-5; D remains unclear. Germline CDR1 LGHDT, CDR2 YNNKEL (reference sequence). The CDR3 runs to 17 residues. CDR3 sequence: CAGSQDTGVRNQETQYF. CDR3 bases: TGTGCCGGCAGCCAAGATACGGGTGTCAGGAACCAAGAGACCCAGTACTTC.

V gene TRBV6-1 combines with J gene TRBJ1-1; 11 nucleotides agree with TRBD1. The CDR3 contains 17 residues. With 6 bases clipped from V and 0 bases from J, the junction kept 9 bases outside the gene matches. Germline CDR1 is MNHNS and CDR2 is SASEGT. The CDR3: CASSVDRGPPMNTEAFF. The CDR3 DNA is TGTGCCAGCAGCGTGGACAGGGGGCCGCCCATGAACACTGAAGCTTTCTTT.

This clonotype occurred many times. V and J are TRBV5-1 and TRBJ2-5; no clear D. The CDR3 covers 13 residues. V was trimmed by 0 bases and J by 5 bases, leaving 8 bases between them. Germline lookup yields CDR1 SGHRS and CDR2 YFSETQ. Written as DNA, the CDR3 is TGCGCCAGCAGCTTGGTCAAGGCCGAGACCCAGTACTTC. This sequence encodes CASSLVKAETQYF.

This chain connects TRBV19 to TRBJ2-7; TRBD1 is a possible D gene (5 bases). V was clipped by 10 bases and J by 5 bases, with 12 bases between them. The CDR3 extends over 11 amino acids. CDR1 and CDR2 from the germline V gene are LNHDA and SQIVND (reference sequence). The CDR3 DNA follows: TGTGCCACTACCCTACAGGACGAGCAGTACTTC. It encodes CATTLQDEQYF.

This clonotype has a count of ten or more. The J gene is TRBJ2-7, the V gene TRBV20-1, with 7 nucleotides matching TRBD1. In germline, CDR1 is DFQATT, CDR2 SNEGSKA (reference sequence). The CDR3 is made up of 14 amino acids. The J segment lost 0 bases and the V segment lost 7 bases, leaving 9 bases of the junction unmatched. CDR3 nucleotides: TGCAGTGTTCACAGGGGCACGAGCTCCTACGAGCAGTACTTC. This sequence encodes CSVHRGTSSYEQYF.

This clonotype appeared a few times. A single base separates this from a much larger clone, so it may be a read error. This sequence joins TRBV20-1 and TRBJ2-2; D is perhaps TRBD2 (6 bases). The length of the CDR3 is 14 residues. The germline V gene has CDR1 DFQATT and CDR2 SNEGSKA (reference sequence). The CDR3 loop reads CSATGGTNTGELCF. CDR3 coding DNA: TGCAGTGCTACGGGCGGGACGAACACCGGGGAGCTGTGTTTT.

The sample holds a few counts of this clonotype. The V call is TRBV6-5, the J call TRBJ2-5; tentative D call: TRBD2 (6 bases). Between the trimmed V and J ends, which lost 3 bases and 7 bases, there was a span of 12 bases. The CDR3 is 13 residues long. Germline CDR1 MNHEY, CDR2 SVGAGI. The CDR3 nucleotides are TGTGCCAGCAGTTATTCAGGGAGGAGGACCCAGTACTTC. This codes for CASSYSGRRTQYF.

This clonotype was seen at least ten times. V gene TRBV6-1 combines with J gene TRBJ1-6, with 7 bases fitting TRBD1. Germline values: CDR1 MNHNS, CDR2 SASEGT. CDR3 size: 16 residues. The J segment lost 9 bases and the V segment lost 6 bases, leaving 14 bases of the junction unmatched. Here the CDR3 DNA reads TGTGCCAGCAGAAACCGTCAGACAGGGCCGAGTTCACCCCTCCACTTT. It translates to CASRNRQTGPSSPLHF.

The chain couples TRBV5-1 to TRBJ1-1; no firm D call. Germline V CDR1 and CDR2: SGHRS, YFSETQ. V was clipped by 0 bases and J by 4 bases, with 10 bases between them. This CDR3 is built from 14 residues. CDR3 coding DNA: TGCGCCAGCAGCTTGGAGTTACGGGGCACTGAAGCTTTCTTT. This gives the protein CASSLELRGTEAFF.

This clonotype was seen many times. The chain recombines TRBV15 with TRBJ2-7, with 7 bases aligning to TRBD1. Germline lookup yields CDR1 LNHNV and CDR2 YYDKDF (reference sequence). V was clipped by 6 bases and J by 1 base; unmatched bases: 6. This CDR3 spans 14 amino acids. The CDR3 region is CATSNRGGSYEQYF. In DNA, the CDR3 is TGTGCCACCAGTAACAGGGGCGGGTCCTACGAGCAGTACTTC.

This clonotype was recorded many times. This chain links TRBV4-1 with TRBJ1-1; 7 nucleotides align to TRBD1. CDR1 and CDR2 (germline): MGHRA, YSYEKL. This CDR3 has 17 residues. Trimming at V came to 4 bases and at J to 4 bases, leaving 15 bases not matched to a gene. The CDR3 DNA is TGCGCCAGCAGCCCGAAACTTAAGGGGGCGCGGGGCACTGAAGCTTTCTTT. Translation: CASSPKLKGARGTEAFF.

This clonotype was seen repeatedly, ten times or more. This chain links TRBV20-1 with TRBJ1-2; TRBD1 matches at 7 bases. This CDR3 has 17 amino acids. The germline CDR1 and CDR2 sequences are DFQATT and SNEGSKA (reference sequence). The junction had 14 bases not matched to a gene; V was cut back by 0 bases and J by 4 bases. Written as DNA, the CDR3 is TGCAGTGCTAGAGATAGGAGGTGGGGACAGTCAGCCTATGGCTACACCTTC. This gives the protein CSARDRRWGQSAYGYTF.

Comment on this clonotype: The junction and the germline gene differ at one end; a read error may be behind it. The chain carries TRBV30 and TRBJ2-3, with D tentatively TRBD1 or TRBD2 (5 bases each). CDR1 and CDR2 (germline): GTSNPN, SVGIG (reference sequence). The CDR3 sequence is 14 residues long. CDR3 loop: CAWSRLGVTDTLYF. The CDR3 coding sequence is TGTGCCTGGAGCCGACTGGGGGTCACAGATACGCTGTATTTT.

There are many counts of this clonotype. The chain joins TRBV3-1 to TRBJ2-5; 11 bases match TRBD2. CDR1 is LGHDT and CDR2 is YNNKEL in the germline V gene (reference sequence). The trim removed 2 bases at V and 5 bases at J, leaving 4 bases unmatched. CDR3 length equals 15 residues. This CDR3 reads CASSQPGLADETQYF. The CDR3 nucleotides read TGTGCCAGCAGCCAACCGGGACTAGCGGACGAGACCCAGTACTTC.

This clonotype showed up many times. The rearrangement joins TRBV14 to TRBJ2-5; possible D gene TRBD2, 5 bases. Trimming took 5 bases from V and 5 from J, leaving 18 bases between them. The CDR3 is 15 amino acids. Germline V gene lookup returns CDR1 SGHDN and CDR2 FVKESK. For the CDR3, the DNA is TGTGCCAGCAGCTCAGTATCCATAGAGCGGGAGACCCAGTACTTC. As protein: CASSSVSIERETQYF.

This clonotype was counted at least ten times. This chain links TRBV11-2 with TRBJ2-5; 14 nucleotides agree with TRBD2. In germline, CDR1 is SGHAT, CDR2 FQNNGV. The J segment lost 1 base and the V segment lost 5 bases, leaving 9 bases of the junction unmatched. The length of the CDR3 is 18 residues. The CDR3 is CASSNGLAGGPRQETQYF. DNA of the CDR3: TGTGCCAGCAGCAACGGACTAGCGGGAGGACCCCGCCAAGAGACCCAGTACTTC.

This clonotype was seen repeatedly, ten times or more. The V gene is TRBV12-3 or TRBV12-4, the J gene TRBJ1-6; possible D gene TRBD1, 5 bases. V lost 6 bases to trimming and J lost 10 bases, with 16 bases between them. The CDR3 runs to 14 residues. The CDR3 region is CASSPRVYGSPLHF. The CDR3 DNA reads as TGTGCCAGCAGCCCCAGGGTTTATGGGTCACCCCTCCACTTT.

This clonotype was observed many times. In this CDR3 the conserved last residue, phenylalanine or tryptophan, is missing, so a read error is likely. The chain carries TRBV6-5 and TRBJ2-7, with TRBD1 matching 8 bases. This CDR3 region has 14 residues. Trimming cost V 2 bases and J 2 bases; bases outside gene matches: 2. Germline CDR1 reads MNHEY; CDR2 reads SVGAGI. This chain's CDR3 is CASSYRQGTYEQYL. CDR3 bases: TGTGCCAGCAGTTACCGACAGGGGACCTACGAGCAGTACCTC.

The table lists this clonotype with many counts. J is TRBJ2-3 and V is TRBV28, with D possibly being TRBD2 (5 bases). Trimming shortened V by 3 bases and J by 6 bases, and 7 bases separated the two germline ends. Looked up from germline, CDR1 is MDHEN and CDR2 is SYDVKM. The length of the CDR3 is 12 residues. CDR3 amino acids: CASSFGEDTQYF. The CDR3 bases are TGTGCCAGCAGTTTTGGGGAGGATACGCAGTATTTT.

This clonotype was picked up many times. The rearrangement links TRBV3-1 to TRBJ2-5; D gene uncertain. V lost 1 base, J lost 1 base, and 16 bases lay in between. This CDR3 has 17 amino acids. The V gene's germline CDR1 is LGHDT and CDR2 YNNKEL (reference sequence). CDR3 bases: TGTGCCAGCAGCCAAGGCTCCGGCAGCCTATTCCAAGAGACCCAGTACTTC. This gives the protein CASSQGSGSLFQETQYF.

This chain uses TRBV6-1 with TRBJ1-5, with D tentatively TRBD1 (5 bases). This CDR3 spans 14 amino acids. The V gene's germline CDR1 is MNHNS and CDR2 SASEGT. V was pared by 8 bases and J by 3 bases, with 14 bases between. The CDR3 loop is CASSGILNNQPQHF. The CDR3 DNA follows: TGTGCCAGCTCAGGGATACTGAACAATCAGCCCCAGCATTTT.

This clonotype was counted at least ten times. The J gene is TRBJ1-1, the V gene TRBV18; 7 bases match TRBD1. The CDR3 covers 13 residues. The germline gives CDR1 KGHSH, CDR2 LQKENI. V shed 4 bases and J 6 bases; nucleotides not matched to a gene: 5. The DNA for the CDR3 is TGTGCCAGCTCACTGTCCGGGACAGCTGAAGCTTTCTTT. Protein product: CASSLSGTAEAFF. Full variable domain (missing parts from reference TRBV18 and TRBJ1-1): NAGVMQNPRHLVRRRGQEARLRCSPMKGHSHVYWYRQLPEEGLKFMVYLQKENIIDESGMPKERFSAEFPKEGPSILRIQQVVRGDSAAYFCASSLSGTAEAFFGQGTRLTVV.

This clonotype was found many times. The chain couples TRBV10-3 to TRBJ2-7; D remains ambiguous. The V end was cut by 7 bases, the J end by 1 base, with 8 bases between. Looked up from germline, CDR1 is ENHRY and CDR2 is SYGVKD. The CDR3 sequence is 12 residues long. The CDR3 sequence is CAIMRNSYEQYF. The CDR3, as DNA: TGTGCCATCATGAGGAATTCCTACGAGCAGTACTTC.